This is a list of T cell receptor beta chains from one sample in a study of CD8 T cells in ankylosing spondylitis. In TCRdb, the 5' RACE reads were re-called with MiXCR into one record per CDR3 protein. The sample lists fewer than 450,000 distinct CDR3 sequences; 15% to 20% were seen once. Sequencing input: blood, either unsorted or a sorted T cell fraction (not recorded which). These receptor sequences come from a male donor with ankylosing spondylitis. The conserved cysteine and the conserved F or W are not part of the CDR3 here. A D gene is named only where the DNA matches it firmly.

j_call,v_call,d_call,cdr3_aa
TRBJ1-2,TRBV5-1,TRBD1,ASSLGGTGFYGYT
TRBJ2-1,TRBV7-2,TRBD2,ASSLGGGGWGNEQF
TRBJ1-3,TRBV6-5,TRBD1,ASSHRGQSYSGNTIY
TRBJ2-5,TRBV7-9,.,ASTPDGGPETQY
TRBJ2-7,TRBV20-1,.,SAEDSAAYEQY
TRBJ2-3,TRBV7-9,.,ASGSVTDTQY
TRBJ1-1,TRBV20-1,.,SALNRVTEAF
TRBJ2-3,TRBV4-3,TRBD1,ASSQEDRGDTQY
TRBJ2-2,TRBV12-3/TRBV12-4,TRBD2,ASSGLAGKLTGELF
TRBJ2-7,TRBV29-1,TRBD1,SVGTGGYEQY
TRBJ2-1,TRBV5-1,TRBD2,ASSGGLAGAHEQF
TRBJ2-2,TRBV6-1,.,ASSRQKNTGELF
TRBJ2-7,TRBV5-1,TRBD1,ASSSGDRAQLEQY
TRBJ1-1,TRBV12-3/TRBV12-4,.,ASSTLSGAF
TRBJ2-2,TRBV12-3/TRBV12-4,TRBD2,ASSLLAGTSTGELF
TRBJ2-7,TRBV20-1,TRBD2,SAVNSGRGYEQY
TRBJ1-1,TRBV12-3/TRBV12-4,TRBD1,ASKNRGGVTEAF
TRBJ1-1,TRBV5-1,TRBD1,ASSLEGSGGNTEAF
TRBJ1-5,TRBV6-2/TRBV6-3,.,ASRDGNQPQH
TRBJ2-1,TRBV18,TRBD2,ASSPSEIAGVDEQF